This TCR beta chain was recovered during a study of beta chain features in type 1 diabetes. Overall study results and limits: Moderate yet significant TCRB CDR3 shortening was seen in Type 1 diabetes patients in all four CD4+ subsets. Whether HLA type affects TCRB rearrangement stayed undetermined in the present work.

The CDR3 has 13 amino acids. Germline CDR1 and CDR2: LNHDA and SQIVND (reference sequence). V dropped 4 bases and J dropped 4 bases, with 7 bases sitting between them. As to this clone: Antigen: not known.

Expressed TCRB transcripts were sequenced, since all the RNA that had been isolated was reverse transcribed. Naive, central memory and regulatory T cell samples yielded around 3.9 million reads on average. Assay used: immunoSEQ multiplex PCR; TCRdb lists only in-frame clones, some missing. In the table there are under 850,000 clones, 13% of which are singletons. The specimen sequenced was naive CD4+ T cells from blood. This sequence was found in a young man with type 1 diabetes. The genes are TRBV19 and TRBJ2-2, with D unresolved. The CDR3 sequence is CASSKMITGELFF. The CDR3 DNA follows: TGTGCCAGTAGTAAAATGATCACCGGGGAGCTGTTTTTT.